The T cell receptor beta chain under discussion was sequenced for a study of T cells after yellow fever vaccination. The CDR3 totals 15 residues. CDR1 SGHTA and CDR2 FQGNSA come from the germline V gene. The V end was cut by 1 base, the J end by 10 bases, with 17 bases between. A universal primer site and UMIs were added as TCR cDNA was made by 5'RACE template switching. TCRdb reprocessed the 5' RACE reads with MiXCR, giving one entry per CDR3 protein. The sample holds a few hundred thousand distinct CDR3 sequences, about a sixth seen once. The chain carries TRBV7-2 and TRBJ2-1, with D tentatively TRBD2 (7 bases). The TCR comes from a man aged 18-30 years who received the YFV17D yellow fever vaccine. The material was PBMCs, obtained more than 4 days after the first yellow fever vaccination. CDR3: CASSLDSGGAYEQFF. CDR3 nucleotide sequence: TGTGCCAGCAGCTTAGATTCGGGGGGCGCGTACGAGCAGTTCTTC.